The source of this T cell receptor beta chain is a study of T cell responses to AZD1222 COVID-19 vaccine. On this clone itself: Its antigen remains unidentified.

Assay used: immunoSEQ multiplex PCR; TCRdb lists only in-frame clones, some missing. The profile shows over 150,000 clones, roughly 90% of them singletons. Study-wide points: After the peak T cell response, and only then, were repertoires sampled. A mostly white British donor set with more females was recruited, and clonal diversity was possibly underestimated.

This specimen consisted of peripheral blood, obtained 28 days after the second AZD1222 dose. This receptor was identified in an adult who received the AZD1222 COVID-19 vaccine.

CDR3 amino acids: CASRTDTQYF. The CDR3 DNA reads as TGTGCCAGCAGGACAGATACGCAGTATTTT. V is TRBV7-9 and J is TRBJ2-3; no firm D call. In germline, CDR1 is SEHNR, CDR2 FQNEAQ (reference sequence). The CDR3 extends over 10 amino acids. V was shortened by 6 bases and J by 3 bases, with 1 base between the two germline ends.